Below are 11 T cell receptor beta chains sequenced from a single sample in a study of Graves' ophthalmopathy and Graves' hyperthyroidism (dated by TCRdb to the late 2010s). Data came from an Illumina HiSeq 2000. For repertoire sequencing, the TCR beta CDR3 regions were amplified from RNA transcripts. A first-round RT-PCR used HTBI primers with the Qiagen OneStep RT-PCR kit, followed by a second-round multiplex PCR, size selection and purification. TCRdb itself trimmed the public reads at Q25 with fastp, ran MiXCR and retained productive beta chains. Each entry is one CDR3 protein sequence, shown with its most common DNA and genes. Within this sample are roughly 410,000 distinct CDR3 sequences, with 15% of them counted one time only. Together, the top ten hold around 7% of the sample. Material: peripheral blood. The receptors stem from a woman aged 18-30 years with stable Graves' hyperthyroidism. Donor details come from another sample of the same person, matched by shared clones.

The CDR3 DNA is TGTGCCAGCAGCCGGGACAGGGGGCTTGGTGGCTACACCTTC. This codes for CASSRDRGLGGYTF. This rearrangement joins TRBV12-3 or TRBV12-4 to TRBJ1-2, with 12 positions matching TRBD1. V shed 6 bases and J 7 bases; nucleotides not matched to a gene: 6. CDR3 length: 14 amino acids.

The chain uses TRBV12-3 or TRBV12-4 and TRBJ1-1; D is unclear. This CDR3 is built from 13 residues. Trimming took off 2 bases at V and 4 bases at J, with 8 bases between the two ends. CDR3 protein: CASSLMGRTEAFF. The DNA of the CDR3 is TGTGCCAGCAGTTTAATGGGCCGCACTGAAGCTTTCTTT.

Ten or more counts support this clonotype. The rearrangement uses TRBV6-2 or TRBV6-3 and TRBJ1-2; a weak D match, TRBD1 (5 bases). The germline gives CDR1 MNHEY, CDR2 SVGEGT. V lost 2 bases and J 3 bases, leaving 10 bases between the germline ends. This CDR3 is 14 amino acids long. The CDR3, as DNA: TGTGCCAGCAGTTACGTGGCAGGGTACTATGGCTACACCTTC. Translating it yields CASSYVAGYYGYTF.

The V call is TRBV6-5, the J call TRBJ2-7; no clear D gene. In germline, CDR1 is MNHEY, CDR2 SVGAGI. V lost 4 bases to trimming and J lost 7 bases, with 8 bases between them. CDR3 length: 11 residues. Written as DNA, the CDR3 is TGTGCCAGCAGTTGGTTGGGAGAGCAGTACTTC. This translates into CASSWLGEQYF.

In regard to this clonotype: A much larger clone differs from this one at a single base, so this may be a read error. A read error is likely, as this CDR3 ends without the conserved phenylalanine or tryptophan. J is TRBJ2-2 and V is TRBV15, with D perhaps assigned TRBD1 or TRBD2 (5 bases each). Germline V lookup: CDR1 LNHNV, CDR2 YYDKDF (reference sequence). Trimming took 3 bases from V and 5 from J, leaving 16 bases between them. The CDR3 totals 16 residues. The chain's CDR3 is CATSRGEEGKTGELFV. The CDR3 bases are TGTGCCACCAGCAGGGGGGAAGAGGGAAAAACCGGGGAGCTGTTTGTT.

This clonotype was picked up many times. The chain employs TRBV19 and TRBJ1-5; possibly TRBD1 for D (5 bases). The CDR3 extends over 19 amino acids. Germline V gene lookup returns CDR1 LNHDA and CDR2 SQIVND (reference sequence). V dropped 7 bases and J dropped 0 bases, with 25 bases sitting between them. CDR3 nucleotides: TGTGCCAGTACCCCTGCGGGACTCCAGGGCCCATATAGCAATCAGCCCCAGCATTTT. Translating gives CASTPAGLQGPYSNQPQHF.

This clonotype has just a few counts. The V gene is TRBV7-2, the J gene TRBJ2-5; 8 bases match TRBD1. J lost 2 bases, V lost 4 bases, and 3 bases had no gene match. The germline CDR1 and CDR2 sequences are SGHTA and FQGNSA. The CDR3 is made up of 14 amino acids. The CDR3 protein is CASSYRQGQETQYF. The CDR3 DNA reads TGTGCCAGCAGCTACCGACAGGGGCAAGAGACCCAGTACTTC.

This clonotype was found a few times. This rearrangement joins TRBV7-9 to TRBJ2-2; D gene uncertain. Germline V gene lookup returns CDR1 SEHNR and CDR2 FQNEAQ (reference sequence). The CDR3 is 14 residues long. Trimming took 3 bases from V and 5 from J, leaving 10 bases between them. CDR3 sequence: CASSFDPSTGELFF. Here the CDR3 DNA reads TGTGCCAGCAGCTTCGACCCTTCGACCGGGGAGCTGTTTTTT.

This clonotype has a count of ten or more. The chain recombines TRBV6-2 or TRBV6-3 with TRBJ1-5; 9 nucleotides match TRBD1. This CDR3 region has 15 residues. Trimming cost V 5 bases and J 7 bases; bases outside gene matches: 9. Germline CDR1 is MNHEY and CDR2 is SVGEGT. The CDR3 DNA reads TGTGCCAGCAGTCACCAGGACAGGGGCAGGCAGCCCCAGCATTTT. Amino acids: CASSHQDRGRQPQHF.

This clonotype was found many times. The chain links TRBV6-1 to TRBJ2-7, with TRBD1 as a possible D gene (6 bases). The germline V and J ends were trimmed by 3 bases and 4 bases, with 13 bases remaining between them. The CDR3 extends over 14 amino acids. Germline values: CDR1 MNHNS, CDR2 SASEGT. The CDR3: CASSEIRDTYEQYF. The CDR3 DNA sequence: TGTGCCAGCAGTGAGATCCGGGACACATACGAGCAGTACTTC.

This clonotype was recorded many times. This chain connects TRBV19 to TRBJ2-7, with TRBD1 as a possible D gene (6 bases). The CDR3 runs to 14 residues. Germline CDR1 reads LNHDA; CDR2 reads SQIVND (reference sequence). Trimming pared 4 bases from V and 3 bases from J, leaving 13 bases between. The CDR3 sequence: CASSTSTGNYEQYF. The CDR3 nucleotides read TGTGCCAGTAGTACCTCGACAGGAAACTACGAGCAGTACTTC.